This entry is about one T cell receptor beta chain. What it binds is not known. This entry belongs to a study of CD8 T cells in ankylosing spondylitis. Study findings and constraints: Certain motif variants had earlier appeared in reactive arthritis synovial fluid and blood. What seemed typical of ankylosing spondylitis blood was a TCR beta motif built from roughly eight highly homologous variants. Within peripheral blood, clones linked to disease were CD8+ and relatively rare. The study looked at matched synovial fluid samples from ankylosing spondylitis patients. Disease-linked clones were reported to be significantly enriched there.

The CDR3 is 14 amino acids. In germline, CDR1 is LGHNA, CDR2 YSLEER. Trimming stripped 1 base from V and 5 bases from J, with 10 bases between. TCR beta libraries were made by quantitative 5'-RACE with molecular barcodes. TCRdb analysed the 5' RACE reads with MiXCR anew, one entry per CDR3 protein. The table shows 670,000 or so distinct CDR3 sequences, with around 19% occurring only once. The sequence was obtained from a male donor with ankylosing spondylitis. The sequencing input was blood, either unsorted or a sorted T cell fraction (not recorded which). The rearrangement joins TRBV4-3 to TRBJ2-3; D is unresolved. Written as DNA, the CDR3 is TGCGCCAGCAGCCAAGGTATCCTGGGAGATACGCAGTATTTT. As protein: CASSQGILGDTQYF.